This TCR beta chain was retrieved from a study of CD8+ T cells in alopecia areata. After isolation, RNA underwent reverse transcription to generate cDNA as the sequencing template. The method was immunoSEQ multiplex PCR; TCRdb's version includes in-frame clones alone and lacks a portion of them. The sample contains around 150,000 clones, roughly 58% of which appear only once. Germline lookup yields CDR1 SEHNR and CDR2 FQNEAQ (reference sequence). The CDR3 is 14 residues long. Between the trimmed V and J ends, which lost 7 bases and 4 bases, there was a span of 16 bases. This receptor was identified in a human donor in good health. The sample comprised CD8+ T cells sorted from blood. The chain is built from TRBV7-9 and TRBJ1-2; the D gene is possibly TRBD1 (6 bases). This CDR3 is CASISVTGGYGYTF. Here the CDR3 DNA reads TGTGCCAGCATTTCGGTGACAGGCGGCTATGGCTACACCTTC. Together with reference TRBV7-9 and TRBJ1-2, the CDR3 gives the full variable domain: DTGVSQNPRHKITKRGQNVTFRCDPISEHNRLYWYRQTLGQGPEFLTYFQNEAQLEKSRLLSDRFSAERPKGSFSTLEIQRTEQGDSAMYLCASISVTGGYGYTFGSGTRLTVV.